One sample yielded the 6 T cell receptor beta chains listed below, sequenced in a study of T-cell reconstitution after alpha-beta-depleted transplantation in children. Unique molecular identifiers featured in how the TCRbeta library was prepared. TCRdb re-called the PCR reads through MiXCR, storing one row per CDR3 protein. The data contain 700,000 to 950,000 distinct CDR3 sequences, 16% of them singletons. This sample comprised PBMCs, mostly from graft donor cells, obtained 360 days after TCRalphabeta/CD19-depleted stem cell transplant. These receptors all come from a male patient between 10 and 17 years old who had a stem cell transplant for acute lymphoblastic leukemia, so the T cells may come from the graft donor.

In its sample, this clonotype was seen a few times. V gene TRBV11-1 combines with J gene TRBJ2-5, with D unresolved. The CDR3 spans 16 residues. The V end was cut by 1 base, the J end by 2 bases, with 14 bases between. Germline-derived CDR1 and CDR2 are SGHAT and FQDESV (reference sequence). This chain's CDR3 is CASSLVFVAGQETQYF. The DNA for the CDR3 is TGTGCCAGCAGCTTAGTCTTCGTGGCAGGTCAAGAGACCCAGTACTTC.

This clonotype was counted between two and nine times. The rearrangement links TRBV9 to TRBJ2-1, with TRBD2 as a possible D gene (5 bases). This CDR3 region has 14 residues. CDR1 and CDR2 from the germline V gene are SGDLS and YYNGEE. V shed 4 bases and J shed 5 bases, with 13 bases lying between them. CDR3 in amino acids: CASSPASGNNEQFF. CDR3 in DNA: TGTGCCAGCAGCCCGGCCAGCGGAAACAATGAGCAGTTCTTC.

This clonotype was recorded at least ten times. The chain recombines TRBV4-2 with TRBJ2-7, with unresolved D. Germline V gene sequence: CDR1 LGHNA, CDR2 YNFKEQ. This CDR3 region has 12 residues. Trimming removed 0 bases from V and 5 bases from J, with 5 bases in between. CDR3 nucleotide sequence: TGTGCCAGCAGCCAAGATGAAGACGAGCAGTACTTC. This encodes CASSQDEDEQYF.

This clonotype was seen repeatedly, ten times or more. The chain employs TRBV12-3 or TRBV12-4 and TRBJ2-1, with 8 bases lining up with TRBD2. V lost 1 base, J lost 7 bases, and 3 bases stayed unmatched. The CDR3 runs 14 residues. DNA for the CDR3: TGTGCCAGCAGTTTAGGCGGGAGGACGAATGAGCAGTTCTTC. Its protein product is CASSLGGRTNEQFF.

In nucleotides, the CDR3 is TGTGCCAGCAGCTCCCCAGGGATCGGAGAGACCCAGTACTTC. This codes for CASSSPGIGETQYF. The chain has TRBV7-9 and TRBJ2-5; maybe TRBD1 (5 bases). The CDR3 has 14 amino acids. CDR1 and CDR2 from the germline V gene are SEHNR and FQNEAQ (reference sequence). Deletions cut 4 bases from V and 4 bases from J, with 13 bases between.

This clonotype was detected many times. The chain is built from TRBV20-1 and TRBJ2-7, with 9 nucleotides matching TRBD1. Trimming removed 2 bases from V and 2 bases from J; junction bases left unmatched: 7. CDR1 and CDR2 from the germline V gene are DFQATT and SNEGSKA (reference sequence). The CDR3 extends over 15 amino acids. The CDR3 nucleotides read TGCAGTGCTAGATTGGACAGGGGAAGGACCTACGAGCAGTACTTC. Its protein product is CSARLDRGRTYEQYF.